These 19 T cell receptor beta chains were all obtained from the same sample, sequenced in a study of identical twins. TCRdb redid the calling of the 5' RACE reads with MiXCR, one entry per CDR3 protein. There are roughly 260,000 distinct CDR3 sequences in the sample; roughly an eighth occur only once, and 8.8% lies in the top ten. The sample was memory (CD45RO+) T cells sorted from blood. These receptors all stem from a woman between 18 and 29 years old in good health.

The gene calls are TRBV12-3 or TRBV12-4 and TRBJ1-4; no firm D call. Deletions cut 6 bases from V and 0 bases from J, with 11 bases between. This CDR3 contains 15 residues. The CDR3 protein is CASSRNGATNEKLFF. The CDR3 nucleotides are TGTGCCAGCAGCCGAAACGGAGCAACTAATGAAAAACTGTTTTTT.

This clonotype was observed a handful of times. This chain uses TRBV7-2 with TRBJ2-1; TRBD2 agrees at 7 bases. Germline values: CDR1 SGHTA, CDR2 FQGNSA. There are 13 residues in the CDR3. V lost 6 bases and J lost 7; bases outside the gene matches: 6. The CDR3 here is CASSGRGGNEQFF. The CDR3 bases are TGTGCCAGCAGTGGACGCGGGGGAAATGAGCAGTTCTTC.

This clonotype was recorded a few times. The chain links TRBV6-1 to TRBJ2-7, with a tentative D call TRBD2 (6 bases). V lost 8 bases, J lost 0 bases, and 14 bases lay in between. Germline V gene data show CDR1 as MNHNS and CDR2 as SASEGT. CDR3 length equals 14 residues. This CDR3 is CASQGGRTSYEQYF. In DNA, the CDR3 is TGTGCCAGCCAGGGAGGACGGACCTCCTACGAGCAGTACTTC.

A few counts support this clonotype. The V gene is TRBV11-2, the J gene TRBJ2-3; maybe TRBD2 (7 bases). Trimming cost V 7 bases and J 4 bases, with 21 bases left between them. The germline V gene encodes CDR1 SGHAT and CDR2 FQNNGV. The CDR3 totals 16 residues. CDR3: CASTPLYGGGADTQYF. CDR3 sequence (DNA): TGTGCCAGCACCCCACTATATGGCGGGGGCGCAGATACGCAGTATTTT.

This clonotype was seen many times. The genes are TRBV12-3 or TRBV12-4 and TRBJ2-1; TRBD1 aligns across 10 bases. The CDR3 is 17 amino acids. The V and J ends lost 1 base and 6 bases, in that order; junction bases with no gene match: 9. The CDR3 loop reads CASSLDAGTGVRNEQFF. CDR3 DNA sequence: TGTGCCAGCAGTTTAGACGCCGGGACAGGGGTTCGCAATGAGCAGTTCTTC.

This clonotype was counted only a few times. The chain carries TRBV5-6 and TRBJ2-5; TRBD1 agrees at 8 bases. V lost 4 bases and J lost 3; bases outside the gene matches: 8. This CDR3 contains 15 residues. Germline V gene data show CDR1 as SGHDT and CDR2 as YYEEEE. The CDR3 region has the DNA TGTGCCAGCAGCGCATACCGGGACAGGAAAGAGACCCAGTACTTC. Translating it yields CASSAYRDRKETQYF.

The sample holds a few counts of this clonotype. The rearrangement links TRBV5-1 to TRBJ2-1; 8 positions match TRBD2. V lost 5 bases and J lost 3; bases outside the gene matches: 10. CDR3 length equals 16 residues. Germline CDR1 SGHRS, CDR2 YFSETQ. The CDR3 spells CASRSRAGENYNEQFF. The CDR3 DNA follows: TGCGCCAGCAGGTCCCGAGCGGGAGAGAACTACAATGAGCAGTTCTTC. The variable domain in full, with the rest retrieved from reference TRBV5-1 and TRBJ2-1, is KAGVTQTPRYLIKTRGQQVTLSCSPISGHRSVSWYQQTPGQGLQFLFEYFSETQRNKGNFPGRFSGRQFSNSRSEMNVSTLELGDSALYLCASRSRAGENYNEQFFGPGTRLTVL.

The chain links TRBV20-1 to TRBJ1-1; D unclear. V dropped 3 bases and J dropped 1 base, with 15 bases sitting between them. The CDR3 has 15 amino acids. Per germline, CDR1 DFQATT and CDR2 SNEGSKA (reference sequence). In DNA, the CDR3 is TGCAGTGCTAGTACCCAATGGACGGCGAACACTGAAGCTTTCTTT. Translated: CSASTQWTANTEAFF.

This clonotype was seen more than once but under ten times. This chain connects TRBV20-1 to TRBJ2-1; D call uncertain. The CDR3 length is 12 residues. Germline V gene lookup returns CDR1 DFQATT and CDR2 SNEGSKA (reference sequence). The V gene lost 3 bases and the J gene lost 4 bases, with 7 bases spanning the gap. This chain's CDR3 is CSARGRYNEQFF. CDR3 nucleotides: TGCAGTGCTAGGGGCCGGTACAATGAGCAGTTCTTC.

The chain employs TRBV9 and TRBJ2-3; 8 nucleotides line up with TRBD2. CDR1 is SGDLS, CDR2 YYNGEE, per germline. The CDR3 is made up of 16 amino acids. Trimming cost V 3 bases and J 0 bases; bases outside gene matches: 6. Here the CDR3 DNA reads TGTGCCAGCAGCGCTAGCGGGTACATTAGCACAGATACGCAGTATTTT. This codes for CASSASGYISTDTQYF. The full variable domain, its missing parts supplied by reference TRBV9 and TRBJ2-3, is DSGVTQTPKHLITATGQRVTLRCSPRSGDLSVYWYQQSLDQGLQFLIQYYNGEERAKGNILERFSAQQFPDLHSELNLSSLELGDSALYFCASSASGYISTDTQYFGPGTRLTVL.

The chain carries TRBV6-1 and TRBJ2-7; 10 bases match TRBD2. This CDR3 region has 18 residues. Germline loops: CDR1 MNHNS, CDR2 SASEGT. After removal of 0 bases from V and 6 bases from J, the junction contained 14 bases not matched to a gene. Written as DNA, the CDR3 is TGTGCCAGCAGTGAAGCCCTCCTACTAGCGGGAAGTCGACGCGAGCAGTACTTC. Amino acid sequence: CASSEALLLAGSRREQYF.

This clonotype has only a few counts. V is TRBV7-2 and J is TRBJ1-2, with no clear D. The germline CDR1 and CDR2 sequences are SGHTA and FQGNSA. This CDR3 spans 14 amino acids. V was cut by 2 bases and J by 6 bases, with 13 bases left in between. Here the CDR3 reads CASSLTSREDGYTF. In DNA, the CDR3 is TGTGCCAGCAGCTTAACAAGCCGGGAGGATGGCTACACCTTC. The full variable domain, with the rest looked up from reference TRBV7-2 and TRBJ1-2, is GAGVSQSPSNKVTEKGKDVELRCDPISGHTALYWYRQSLGQGLEFLIYFQGNSAPDKSGLPSDRFSAERTGGSVSTLTIQRTQQEDSAVYLCASSLTSREDGYTFGSGTRLTVV.

The J gene is TRBJ2-7, the V gene TRBV11-2; no reliable D call. The germline V gene encodes CDR1 SGHAT and CDR2 FQNNGV. V gave up 3 bases and J gave up 4 bases, with 10 bases separating them. The CDR3 length is 13 residues. CDR3 residues: CASSLVPQYEQYF. The DNA of the CDR3 is TGTGCCAGCAGCTTGGTCCCGCAATACGAGCAGTACTTC.

The rearrangement joins TRBV10-1 to TRBJ2-7, with D unresolved. The V end lost 3 bases, the J end lost 7 bases, and 10 bases lay between the germline ends. Germline V lookup: CDR1 WNHNN, CDR2 SYGVQD (reference sequence). This CDR3 has 12 amino acids. The CDR3 DNA reads as TGCGCCAGCAGTGAAGGATTAGGGGAGCAGTACTTC. This codes for CASSEGLGEQYF.

This chain links TRBV5-4 with TRBJ2-1; TRBD2 aligns across 10 bases. The CDR3 spans 15 residues. Trimming removed 4 bases from V and 5 bases from J; junction bases left unmatched: 6. CDR1 SGHNT and CDR2 YYREEE come from the germline V gene (reference sequence). The DNA for the CDR3 is TGTGCCAGCAGCCCCCGGACTAGCGGTAACAATGAGCAGTTCTTC. This translates into CASSPRTSGNNEQFF.

The V gene is TRBV20-1, the J gene TRBJ2-7; TRBD2 aligns across 10 bases. This CDR3 is built from 17 residues. J was trimmed by 3 bases and V by 0 bases; bases with no gene match: 11. Germline lookup yields CDR1 DFQATT and CDR2 SNEGSKA (reference sequence). In DNA form, the CDR3 reads TGCAGTGCTAGAGATTCCCAGCGGGAGGGGTGGCTCTACGAGCAGTACTTC. Its protein product is CSARDSQREGWLYEQYF.

The V call is TRBV6-1, the J call TRBJ2-5; D is perhaps TRBD1 or TRBD2 (7 bases each). CDR3 length: 15 amino acids. Germline loops: CDR1 MNHNS, CDR2 SASEGT. V lost 8 bases to trimming and J lost 14 bases, with 30 bases between them. DNA for the CDR3: TGTGCCAGCCTCCCCAGGGCTGGGAGGGGGCAGCGCGAATACTTC. Its translation: CASLPRAGRGQREYF.

This clonotype turned up a few times. The chain has TRBV27 and TRBJ2-3; 9 nucleotides align to TRBD1. The trim removed 6 bases at V and 3 bases at J, leaving 7 bases unmatched. The CDR3 is 15 amino acids. Per germline, CDR1 MNHEY and CDR2 SMNVEV (reference sequence). DNA for the CDR3: TGTGCCAGCAGACAACAGGGGGCGAATACAGATACGCAGTATTTT. Translating gives CASRQQGANTDTQYF.

In this sample, this clonotype turned up a few times. V and J are TRBV9 and TRBJ2-5; 9 bases match TRBD1. The CDR3 contains 15 residues. Germline V gene lookup returns CDR1 SGDLS and CDR2 YYNGEE. V lost 4 bases, J lost 2 bases, and 6 bases stayed unmatched. The CDR3 spells CASSMGQGHQETQYF. CDR3 nucleotide sequence: TGTGCCAGCAGCATGGGACAGGGCCATCAAGAGACCCAGTACTTC.